This T cell receptor (beta chain) originates from a study of lymphopenia after photon versus proton radiotherapy. The CDR3 contains 15 residues. Trimming took 2 bases from V and 7 from J; bases not matched to a gene: 7. Germline V gene lookup returns CDR1 SGHRS and CDR2 YFSETQ. The study, taken as a whole, reports: Authors raise, but do not show, better survival with proton therapy. Larger post-nadir TCR diversity loss correlated inversely with survival in deceased patients. Proton therapy kept repertoires fairly stable, unlike photons, which gained effector/memory cells.

Details on this clone: What it recognizes is unknown.

The protocol was immunoSEQ multiplex PCR, while the TCRdb copy is restricted to in-frame clones and leaves out a portion. Of 50,000 to 60,000 clones in the sample, roughly nine tenths were seen once. This specimen was peripheral blood, taken from a patient treated with photon-based radiotherapy. The chain combines TRBV5-1 with TRBJ2-7; 12 bases map to TRBD2. This receptor was taken from a middle-aged woman with cholangiocarcinoma. As DNA, the CDR3 is TGCGCCAGCAGCTTAGCTAGCGGGGGGGCCAGGGAGCAGTACTTC. This translates into CASSLASGGAREQYF.